This section outlines one T cell receptor beta chain sequence together with its context. These data come from a study of blood T cell repertoires in COVID-19. Study background: Samples taken during acute and convalescent COVID-19 were collected in the United States, Italy and Spain. Sources were T cells, B-cell-depleted T cells, or PBMCs; the material itself was cDNA or gDNA.

CDR3 length: 16 residues. CDR1 is SGHRS, CDR2 YFSETQ, per germline. The J segment lost 3 bases and the V segment lost 1 base, leaving 6 bases of the junction unmatched. Per the original data handling: Amplifying reference gene primers gave estimates of nucleated cell counts. Clones were sequenced by immunoSEQ multiplex PCR, and TCRdb holds only the in-frame ones, with some missing. The V and J calls and the clone size are those of that table, but D and trimming were determined from the DNA. The data show over 200,000 clones, with under 90% seen just once and roughly 20% held by the top ten. The receptor was isolated from a woman older than 75 with active or convalescent COVID-19. Sample: peripheral blood. The V gene is TRBV5-1, the J gene TRBJ2-2, with TRBD2 matching 7 bases. DNA for the CDR3: TGCGCCAGCAGCTTGCTGAGGGCGGGAGACACCGGGGAGCTGTTTTTT. Its translation is CASSLLRAGDTGELFF.